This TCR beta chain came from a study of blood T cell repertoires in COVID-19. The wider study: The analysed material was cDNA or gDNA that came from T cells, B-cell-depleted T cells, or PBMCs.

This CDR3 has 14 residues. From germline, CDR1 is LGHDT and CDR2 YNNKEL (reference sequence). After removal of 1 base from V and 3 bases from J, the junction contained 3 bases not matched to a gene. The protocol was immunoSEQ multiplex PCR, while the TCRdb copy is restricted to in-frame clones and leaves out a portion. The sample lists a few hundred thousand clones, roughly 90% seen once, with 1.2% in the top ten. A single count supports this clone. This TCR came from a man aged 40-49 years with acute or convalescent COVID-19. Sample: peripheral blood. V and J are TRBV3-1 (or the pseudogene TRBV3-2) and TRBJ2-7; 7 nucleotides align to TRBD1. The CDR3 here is CASSQAPGGYEQYF. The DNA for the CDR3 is TGTGCCAGCAGCCAAGCACCAGGGGGCTACGAGCAGTACTTC.